A single sample gave rise to the 24 T cell receptor beta chains below, sequenced in a study of blood T cell repertoires in COVID-19. Assay: immunoSEQ multiplex PCR; the TCRdb copy retains only in-frame clones and omits some. The data show 10,000 or so clones, with around 82% seen just once and around a fifth held by the top ten. The sample taken for sequencing was peripheral blood. The receptors come from a human donor in a cohort sampled during active COVID-19.

The chain joins TRBV6-5 to TRBJ1-2, with TRBD1 matching 8 bases. V lost 6 bases to trimming and J lost 8 bases; unmatched junction nucleotides: 14. Germline values: CDR1 MNHEY, CDR2 SVGAGI. The CDR3 consists of 15 residues. The CDR3 sequence is CASRNLAGTGSGYTF. CDR3 DNA: TGTGCCAGCAGAAACTTGGCTGGGACAGGCAGCGGCTACACCTTC.

Here the CDR3 reads CASSVAAGAGLGDTQYF. The CDR3 DNA is TGTGCCAGCAGCGTGGCAGCGGGGGCCGGTCTCGGAGATACGCAGTATTTT. The chain uses TRBV5-4 and TRBJ2-3; 8 nucleotides agree with TRBD2. The CDR3 runs 17 residues. V shed 4 bases and J 5 bases; nucleotides not matched to a gene: 15. The germline V gene has CDR1 SGHNT and CDR2 YYREEE (reference sequence).

The chain couples TRBV6-2 or TRBV6-3 to TRBJ1-2; D possibly corresponds to TRBD1 (6 bases). CDR1 and CDR2 from the germline V gene are MNHEY and SVGEGT. The V and J ends lost 2 bases and 8 bases respectively, with 15 bases between them. The CDR3 has 14 amino acids. This CDR3 reads CASSYRGIIQGYTF. The DNA of the CDR3 is TGTGCCAGCAGTTACAGGGGGATTATACAAGGCTACACCTTC.

The V call is TRBV27, the J call TRBJ1-4; TRBD1 is a possible D gene (6 bases). Germline CDR1 reads MNHEY; CDR2 reads SMNVEV (reference sequence). The CDR3 spans 16 residues. Trimming stripped 2 bases from V and 3 bases from J, with 13 bases between. The DNA of the CDR3 is TGTGCCAGCAGTTTAGGGCCCGGGACATCTAATGAAAAACTGTTTTTT. It yields the protein CASSLGPGTSNEKLFF.

The gene calls are TRBV25-1 and TRBJ2-7; tentative D call: TRBD2 (5 bases). Germline V lookup: CDR1 MGHDK, CDR2 SYGVNS. CDR3 size: 14 residues. V lost 10 bases and J lost 0, with 16 bases in between. The CDR3 reads CANRGLPSSYEQYF. CDR3 coding DNA: TGTGCCAATAGAGGGCTTCCTAGCTCCTACGAGCAGTACTTC.

The rearrangement joins TRBV6-5 to TRBJ1-6; D gene uncertain. Germline-derived CDR1 and CDR2 are MNHEY and SVGAGI. Trimming took off 6 bases at V and 3 bases at J, with 6 bases between the two ends. The CDR3 spans 13 residues. CDR3 nucleotide sequence: TGTGCCAGCAGGGCCATCTATAATTCACCCCTCCACTTT. Amino acids: CASRAIYNSPLHF.

The J gene is TRBJ1-5, the V gene TRBV27; D call uncertain. Trimming removed 4 bases from V and 4 bases from J, with 11 bases in between. This CDR3 region has 14 residues. Looked up from germline, CDR1 is MNHEY and CDR2 is SMNVEV (reference sequence). CDR3 sequence reads: CASSSVQFNQPQHF. CDR3 coding DNA: TGTGCCAGCAGTTCGGTACAGTTTAATCAGCCCCAGCATTTT.

The chain carries TRBV14 and TRBJ2-7, with D possibly matching TRBD1 (5 bases). Trimming took 4 bases from V and 7 from J, leaving 11 bases between them. Germline CDR1 SGHDN, CDR2 FVKESK. CDR3 length: 12 residues. CDR3 bases: TGTGCCAGCAGCCTTTTCAGGGCGGAGCAGTACTTC. Residues: CASSLFRAEQYF.

The rearrangement uses TRBV6-4 and TRBJ1-1; D call uncertain. The ends were cut back, 4 bases at V and 4 bases at J, with 13 bases in the middle. Germline-derived CDR1 and CDR2 are MRHNA and SNTAGT. This CDR3 region has 14 residues. DNA for the CDR3: TGTGCCAGCAGTGCCTTGCCCCGGAGCACTGAAGCTTTCTTT. Residues: CASSALPRSTEAFF.

V and J are TRBV7-2 and TRBJ2-5, with D unclear. With 5 bases removed from V and 5 bases from J, the gap between germline ends came to 9 bases. Germline CDR1 SGHTA, CDR2 FQGNSA. The CDR3 spans 12 residues. The CDR3 protein is CASSPLGETQYF. The CDR3 DNA reads as TGTGCCAGCAGCCCGCTCGGGGAGACCCAGTACTTC.

The chain recombines TRBV9 with TRBJ2-7; 9 positions agree with TRBD2. The CDR3 runs 16 residues. From germline, CDR1 is SGDLS and CDR2 YYNGEE. Trimming cost V 3 bases and J 0 bases; bases outside gene matches: 7. DNA of the CDR3: TGTGCCAGCAGCGCCTCCGCGGGGGGGGACTCCTACGAGCAGTACTTC. Its translation: CASSASAGGDSYEQYF. The full variable domain, in which reference TRBV9 and TRBJ2-7 provide the parts outside the CDR3, is DSGVTQTPKHLITATGQRVTLRCSPRSGDLSVYWYQQSLDQGLQFLIQYYNGEERAKGNILERFSAQQFPDLHSELNLSSLELGDSALYFCASSASAGGDSYEQYFGPGTRLTVT.

The chain has TRBV4-1 and TRBJ2-5, with D unclear. Germline CDR1 reads MGHRA; CDR2 reads YSYEKL. V lost 0 bases and J lost 5, with 13 bases in between. This CDR3 has 15 amino acids. The CDR3 protein is CASSQDLTTGETQYF. The DNA of the CDR3 is TGCGCCAGCAGCCAAGATCTCACGACTGGGGAGACCCAGTACTTC.

The sample holds a few counts of this clone. This chain links TRBV3-1 (or the pseudogene TRBV3-2) with TRBJ2-7; 7 bases fit TRBD1. With V trimmed by 6 bases and J by 0 bases, 5 bases remained unmatched. Germline assignment: CDR1 LGHDT and CDR2 YNNKEL (reference sequence). CDR3 length: 14 amino acids. The CDR3 here is CASRARDSSYEQYF. In nucleotides, the CDR3 is TGTGCCAGCAGGGCTAGGGACAGCTCCTACGAGCAGTACTTC.

V gene TRBV30 combines with J gene TRBJ2-3; D is ambiguous. V shed 8 bases and J shed 0 bases, with 9 bases lying between them. CDR1 is GTSNPN, CDR2 SVGIG, per germline (reference sequence). The CDR3 length is 12 residues. The DNA for the CDR3 is TGTGCCGGCGGTCTAAGCACAGATACGCAGTATTTT. Its protein product is CAGGLSTDTQYF. The full variable domain, its missing parts supplied by reference TRBV30 and TRBJ2-3, is SQTIHQWPATLVQPVGSPLSLECTVEGTSNPNLYWYRQAAGRGLQLLFYSVGIGQISSEVPQNLSASRPQDRQFILSSKKLLLSDSGFYLCAGGLSTDTQYFGPGTRLTVL.

V is TRBV7-2 and J is TRBJ1-4; D is uncertain. This CDR3 comprises 14 residues. Germline CDR1 and CDR2: SGHTA and FQGNSA. Trimming left V 5 bases short and J 4 bases short, with 11 bases between. The CDR3 nucleotides read TGTGCCAGCAGCCCTCATATCAGTAATGAAAAACTGTTTTTT. This codes for CASSPHISNEKLFF.

The gene calls are TRBV10-3 and TRBJ1-1, with D unresolved. The CDR3 has 12 residues. Germline V gene lookup returns CDR1 ENHRY and CDR2 SYGVKD. The V gene lost 8 bases and the J gene lost 3 bases, with 10 bases spanning the gap. CDR3 sequence (DNA): TGTGCCATCGGGAGAAGGGACACTGAAGCTTTCTTT. It encodes CAIGRRDTEAFF.

J is TRBJ2-3 and V is TRBV6-4; a weak D match, TRBD1 (6 bases). The CDR3 runs to 13 residues. The germline CDR1 and CDR2 sequences are MRHNA and SNTAGT. V dropped 3 bases and J dropped 6 bases, with 10 bases sitting between them. In DNA, the CDR3 is TGTGCCAGCAGTGAGGAAAGGGGGGATACGCAGTATTTT. Protein: CASSEERGDTQYF.

The chain links TRBV5-1 to TRBJ1-1, with 7 bases aligning to TRBD1. The length of the CDR3 is 14 residues. Germline V lookup: CDR1 SGHRS, CDR2 YFSETQ. V shed 4 bases and J 5 bases; nucleotides not matched to a gene: 8. CDR3 in amino acids: CASSKAGGSTEAFF. In DNA, the CDR3 is TGCGCCAGCAGCAAAGCAGGGGGTAGTACTGAAGCTTTCTTT.

This sequence joins TRBV10-3 and TRBJ1-2; TRBD1 might be the D (6 bases). This CDR3 comprises 14 residues. Germline loops: CDR1 ENHRY, CDR2 SYGVKD. V was cut by 5 bases and J by 4 bases, with 14 bases left in between. CDR3 amino acids: CAISPTGTGYGYTF. The CDR3 coding sequence is TGTGCCATCAGTCCGACAGGTACGGGCTATGGCTACACCTTC.

The V call is TRBV27, the J call TRBJ2-1, with 12 bases lining up with TRBD2. Germline V gene data show CDR1 as MNHEY and CDR2 as SMNVEV (reference sequence). V shed 6 bases, J shed 9 bases, and the junction held 12 bases outside the gene matches. The CDR3 covers 16 residues. CDR3 nucleotides: TGTGCCAGCAGAACAGGACTAGCGGGGATGCAAGCTGAGCAGTTCTTC. Amino acid sequence: CASRTGLAGMQAEQFF.

This clone showed up just once. CDR3 DNA sequence: TGTGCCAGCAGTTCCTTTCTCCCGGGTGGTACCCAGTACTTC. It translates to CASSSFLPGGTQYF. The chain recombines TRBV6-5 with TRBJ2-5, with unresolved D. V was trimmed by 4 bases and J by 8 bases, leaving 17 bases between them. Germline loops: CDR1 MNHEY, CDR2 SVGAGI. The CDR3 consists of 14 residues.

V usage is TRBV27 and J usage is TRBJ1-5; D is undetermined. This CDR3 contains 12 residues. V gave up 4 bases and J gave up 2 bases, with 3 bases separating them. CDR1 MNHEY and CDR2 SMNVEV come from the germline V gene (reference sequence). The CDR3 loop reads CASSSGNQPQHF. The CDR3 region has the DNA TGTGCCAGCAGTTCGGGCAATCAGCCCCAGCATTTT.

This clone was detected once. The rearrangement links TRBV6-5 to TRBJ2-5; no clear D gene. Trimming removed 7 bases from V and 4 bases from J, with 4 bases in between. The CDR3 totals 10 residues. The germline V gene encodes CDR1 MNHEY and CDR2 SVGAGI. CDR3 in DNA: TGTGCCAGCACTCGAGAGACCCAGTACTTC. Its protein is CASTRETQYF.

The chain uses TRBV4-2 and TRBJ2-7, with a possible D match to TRBD2 (6 bases). Trimming left V 0 bases short and J 5 bases short, with 8 bases between. The germline CDR1 and CDR2 sequences are LGHNA and YNFKEQ. This CDR3 is 13 amino acids long. DNA for the CDR3: TGTGCCAGCAGCCAAGACAGGGAGGACGAGCAGTACTTC. Its protein is CASSQDREDEQYF.